Each of the 19 T cell receptor beta chains below was sequenced from the same sample in a study of radiotherapy plus CTLA-4 blockade in lung cancer. TCRdb keeps only in-frame clones here, not all; method: immunoSEQ multiplex PCR. The data hold some 110,000 clones, with approximately 77% observed a single time. Source: peripheral blood, taken from a patient treated with radiotherapy plus ipilimumab. Receptor source: a human donor with non-small cell lung cancer that progressed on radiotherapy plus ipilimumab. Some clones in this sample may be carry-over from other donors' samples.

The V gene is TRBV2, the J gene TRBJ2-3, with D possibly TRBD2 on 6 matching bases. V was cut by 3 bases and J by 6 bases, with 16 bases left in between. CDR1 SNHLY and CDR2 FYNNEI come from the germline V gene. The CDR3 totals 15 residues. This chain's CDR3 is CASSDRGGLVDTQYF. The CDR3 DNA reads as TGTGCCAGCAGTGACCGAGGAGGGTTGGTTGATACGCAGTATTTT.

The rearrangement uses TRBV29-1 and TRBJ2-3; the D call may be TRBD1 or TRBD2 (5 bases each). The CDR3 runs to 14 residues. Germline CDR1 SQVTM, CDR2 ANQGSEA. V was clipped by 7 bases and J by 14 bases, with 28 bases between them. CDR3 region: CSALLASLGAHRYF. The CDR3 nucleotides are TGCAGCGCTCTCCTAGCTTCTCTTGGGGCCCACCGGTATTTT.

This clone was observed once. The chain combines TRBV7-2 with TRBJ1-5; 10 positions agree with TRBD1. This CDR3 spans 18 amino acids. The ends lost 0 bases at V and 4 bases at J; junction bases unmatched: 9. Germline V lookup: CDR1 SGHTA, CDR2 FQGNSA. CDR3 sequence reads: CASSLAAKTGGGNQPQHF. CDR3 nucleotide sequence: TGTGCCAGCAGCTTAGCGGCCAAGACAGGGGGCGGAAATCAGCCCCAGCATTTT. Full variable domain (rest looked up from reference TRBV7-2 and TRBJ1-5): GAGVSQSPSNKVTEKGKDVELRCDPISGHTALYWYRQSLGQGLEFLIYFQGNSAPDKSGLPSDRFSAERTGGSVSTLTIQRTQQEDSAVYLCASSLAAKTGGGNQPQHFGDGTRLSIL.

The J gene is TRBJ2-7, the V gene TRBV11-2; 10 bases fit TRBD2. V lost 4 bases to trimming and J lost 0 bases; unmatched junction nucleotides: 9. The CDR3 has 17 amino acids. CDR1 SGHAT and CDR2 FQNNGV come from the germline V gene. The chain's CDR3 is CASSSDSGGPSSYEQYF. CDR3 bases: TGTGCCAGCAGCTCGGATAGCGGGGGGCCTTCCTCCTACGAGCAGTACTTC.

This clone appeared once. This sequence joins TRBV28 and TRBJ1-5; D remains unclear. The CDR3 sequence is 12 residues long. Germline V gene lookup returns CDR1 MDHEN and CDR2 SYDVKM. V was clipped by 4 bases and J by 3 bases, with 4 bases between them. The CDR3 is CASSSLNQPQHF. As DNA, the CDR3 is TGTGCCAGCAGTTCACTCAATCAGCCCCAGCATTTT.

This chain joins TRBV2 and TRBJ1-5; D not certain. V dropped 7 bases and J dropped 0 bases, with 16 bases sitting between them. From germline, CDR1 is SNHLY and CDR2 FYNNEI. This CDR3 has 16 residues. The CDR3 loop reads CASTQSLGDSNQPQHF. The CDR3 DNA follows: TGTGCCAGCACCCAGAGCCTGGGCGATAGCAATCAGCCCCAGCATTTT.

The chain employs TRBV29-1 and TRBJ2-5; a weak D match, TRBD2 (7 bases). V lost 7 bases and J lost 2, with 11 bases in between. The CDR3 extends over 12 amino acids. CDR1 SQVTM and CDR2 ANQGSEA come from the germline V gene. CDR3 nucleotide sequence: TGCAGCGGGGAGGGGGGGCAAGAGACCCAGTACTTC. It yields the protein CSGEGGQETQYF.

The chain combines TRBV27 with TRBJ2-2; D not certain. V was clipped by 7 bases and J by 1 base, with 10 bases between them. This CDR3 contains 14 residues. Looked up from germline, CDR1 is MNHEY and CDR2 is SMNVEV (reference sequence). For the CDR3, the DNA is TGTGCCAGCACCCCGCGAGGGAACACCGGGGAGCTGTTTTTT. This translates into CASTPRGNTGELFF.

V usage is TRBV28 and J usage is TRBJ1-4, with D perhaps TRBD1 (5 bases). The germline V gene encodes CDR1 MDHEN and CDR2 SYDVKM. The CDR3 sequence is 15 residues long. The germline V and J ends were trimmed by 2 bases and 6 bases, with 13 bases remaining between them. The CDR3 is CASSLVGIRDEKLFF. The CDR3 DNA reads as TGTGCCAGCAGTTTAGTGGGTATCAGGGATGAAAAACTGTTTTTT.

The chain is built from TRBV9 and TRBJ1-1, with unresolved D. The germline V gene encodes CDR1 SGDLS and CDR2 YYNGEE. Trimming stripped 0 bases from V and 1 base from J, with 10 bases between. This CDR3 has 15 amino acids. This chain's CDR3 is CASSVAPTQNTEAFF. CDR3 coding DNA: TGTGCCAGCAGCGTAGCACCGACTCAGAACACTGAAGCTTTCTTT.

This sequence joins TRBV5-4 and TRBJ2-1; 7 nucleotides match TRBD2. The length of the CDR3 is 16 residues. The trim removed 1 base at V and 2 bases at J, leaving 6 bases unmatched. The germline V gene has CDR1 SGHNT and CDR2 YYREEE (reference sequence). The CDR3 spells CASSLRAGVAYNEQFF. For the CDR3, the DNA is TGTGCCAGCAGCTTGCGGGCGGGGGTGGCCTACAATGAGCAGTTCTTC.

The rearrangement uses TRBV11-2 and TRBJ2-7, with a tentative D call TRBD2 (5 bases). Germline V lookup: CDR1 SGHAT, CDR2 FQNNGV. V dropped 0 bases and J dropped 3 bases, with 12 bases sitting between them. This CDR3 is built from 15 residues. The CDR3 loop reads CASSLDIGELYEQYF. In DNA form, the CDR3 reads TGTGCCAGCAGCTTAGATATTGGGGAGCTCTACGAGCAGTACTTC.

Points on this clone: Germline and junction disagree at one end, which may indicate a read error. The CDR3 reads CASNYTTDF. Written as DNA, the CDR3 is TGCGCCAGCAACTACACCACGGATTTT. The V call is TRBV10-1, the J call TRBJ2-3; D call uncertain. Germline V gene data show CDR1 as WNHNN and CDR2 as SYGVQD (reference sequence). The CDR3 length is 9 residues.

The rearrangement joins TRBV29-1 to TRBJ2-4; D not certain. The V end lost 3 bases, the J end lost 7 bases, and 10 bases lay between the germline ends. The CDR3 runs 12 residues. Germline CDR1 SQVTM, CDR2 ANQGSEA. The CDR3 spells CSVEASTNIQYF. CDR3 nucleotides: TGCAGCGTTGAGGCATCAACTAACATTCAGTACTTC. The full variable domain, its missing parts supplied by reference TRBV29-1 and TRBJ2-4, is SAVISQKPSRDICQRGTSLTIQCQVDSQVTMMFWYRQQPGQSLTLIATANQGSEATYESGFVIDKFPISRPNLTFSTLTVSNMSPEDSSIYLCSVEASTNIQYFGAGTRLSVL.

This clone appeared a few times. The genes are TRBV5-4 and TRBJ1-2; D is unresolved. V shed 0 bases and J shed 4 bases, with 10 bases lying between them. This CDR3 region has 14 residues. Per the germline V gene, CDR1 is SGHNT and CDR2 is YYREEE (reference sequence). DNA for the CDR3: TGTGCCAGCAGCTTGGCCCGGGAGGGCTATGGCTACACCTTC. This encodes CASSLAREGYGYTF.

This clone is medium-sized by share. V is TRBV28 and J is TRBJ1-5, with D possibly matching TRBD1 (6 bases). The V end lost 4 bases, the J end lost 4 bases, and 14 bases lay between the germline ends. This CDR3 contains 15 residues. Per the germline V gene, CDR1 is MDHEN and CDR2 is SYDVKM. The CDR3 region has the DNA TGTGCCAGCAGTTCGACAGGTAGGGTAAATCAGCCCCAGCATTTT. It encodes CASSSTGRVNQPQHF.

The gene calls are TRBV7-9 and TRBJ2-7, with 7 nucleotides matching TRBD1. This CDR3 is 15 amino acids long. Germline loops: CDR1 SEHNR, CDR2 FQNEAQ (reference sequence). J gave up 2 bases and V 5 bases, and 9 bases lay outside the gene matches. The CDR3 protein is CASSPSTGLAYEQYF. CDR3 nucleotides: TGTGCCAGCAGCCCCTCGACAGGGTTGGCCTACGAGCAGTACTTC.

The chain uses TRBV19 and TRBJ1-2, with 10 bases fitting TRBD1. CDR3 size: 13 residues. Germline assignment: CDR1 LNHDA and CDR2 SQIVND (reference sequence). Trimming cost V 9 bases and J 7 bases; bases outside gene matches: 8. The CDR3 DNA is TGTGCCAGCCAGACAGGGGGCGGCTCTGGCTACACCTTC. It yields the protein CASQTGGGSGYTF.

The chain links TRBV5-6 to TRBJ2-1; possible D gene TRBD2, 6 bases. The CDR3 is 15 amino acids. Looked up from germline, CDR1 is SGHDT and CDR2 is YYEEEE. V gave up 2 bases and J gave up 2 bases, with 11 bases separating them. The CDR3 bases are TGTGCCAGCAGCTTTGGAGGGAGCGCCTACAATGAGCAGTTCTTC. Translation: CASSFGGSAYNEQFF.